This T cell receptor (beta chain) was captured by sequencing in a study of cytomegalovirus exposure and HLA in healthy donors. General study results and limits: The classifier, whose performance was assessed in both the original and validation cohorts, reportedly diagnosed cytomegalovirus status with high specificity and sensitivity. The majority of TCR sequences were rare, yet some public TCRs appeared in many donors.

There were likely unrecorded immune exposures, though donors were nominally healthy when sampled. Germline values: CDR1 SGHKS, CDR2 YYEKEE (reference sequence). The CDR3 spans 12 residues. As to this clone: Its antigen is currently unknown. One end of the junction varies from germline; a read error may be responsible.

The PCR was carried out with 60 Vbeta primers and 13 Jbeta primers. TCRdb's copy holds only in-frame clones and misses some; the assay was immunoSEQ multiplex PCR. The table shows 150,000 to 180,000 clones, with about 83% occurring only once. The chain is built from TRBV5-5 and TRBJ2-7; 8 positions match TRBD1. This receptor was obtained from a woman between 35 and 50 years old in good health and CMV-seronegative. Input material: PBMCs. CDR3 DNA: TGTGCCAGCAGCCGGACAGGGCTCGAGCAGCACTTC. Translation: CASSRTGLEQHF.